Listed below are T cell receptor beta chains from one sample, sequenced in a study of blood T cells in healthy people across ages. Each CDR3 protein is one row after TCRdb ran MiXCR on the 5' RACE reads. This table has 600,000 to 800,000 distinct CDR3 sequences, about 21% appearing once. Sequenced: blood. The receptor source for this set is a man in his 70s in good health. Each CDR3 is given with its conserved first and last residue. D genes are given only for firm matches. Clone size appears in some rows only: once, few, many, or a class for an expanded clone.

d_call	j_call	v_call	clone_size	cdr3_aa
NA	NA	TRBV7-9	few	CASSLSGAGEQFF
NA	TRBJ2-1	TRBV7-9	few	CASSSGQTLKQNF
TRBD2	TRBJ2-4	TRBV20-1	NA	CSARDDWGGAKNIQYF
TRBD2	TRBJ2-5	TRBV20-1	few	CSARDQAGDVETQYF
NA	TRBJ2-1	TRBV3-1	NA	CASSHDSSSEQFF
NA	TRBJ1-2	TRBV29-1	NA	CSVETRSGYGYTF
TRBD2	TRBJ2-2	TRBV14	few	CASSHRGLAGSRTGELFF
NA	TRBJ1-1	TRBV7-8	many	CASRPRVNTEAFF
NA	TRBJ2-3	TRBV12-3/TRBV12-4	many	CASSLGSPTDTQYF
NA	TRBJ2-5	TRBV10-3	NA	CATGQQETQYF
NA	NA	TRBV29-1	few	CSVESSVSYEQYF
NA	TRBJ2-7	TRBV5-1	NA	CASNQTAGDYEQYF
NA	TRBJ2-1	TRBV29-1	NA	CSVERGAASYNEQFF
TRBD1	TRBJ2-7	TRBV5-1	few	CASTSGQGGPYEQYF
TRBD2	TRBJ2-5	TRBV29-1	few	CSVRAPGTLLAETQETQYF
TRBD2	TRBJ2-7	TRBV5-6	few	CASSLLAGNPYEQYF
NA	TRBJ2-1	TRBV28	few	CASSLFGKEQFF
TRBD2	TRBJ2-3	TRBV7-2	few	CASTQLVAGADTQYF
TRBD2	TRBJ2-1	TRBV6-2/TRBV6-3	many	CASSRGVYNEQFF
TRBD2	NA	TRBV7-2	NA	CASSFMAGAGGQNYEQYF
TRBD1	TRBJ2-3	TRBV20-1	NA	CSASTGVTDTQYF
NA	TRBJ2-5	TRBV5-1	many	CASSLARLGGQETQYF
TRBD1	TRBJ2-4	TRBV20-1	NA	CSAIPGTALGNIQYF
NA	TRBJ2-7	TRBV10-3	NA	CAIRSGSEQYF
TRBD2	TRBJ2-7	TRBV28	NA	CASSPGGASGRYEQYF
NA	TRBJ2-3	TRBV2	once	CASKGLLASTDTQYF
NA	NA	TRBV6-1	NA	CVSSNLGRYEQYF
NA	TRBJ2-2	TRBV28	NA	CASSSQMTGELFF
TRBD1	TRBJ2-2	TRBV24-1	few	CATSDPGGRELFF
TRBD1	NA	TRBV14	few	CASSQAFGQDSYEQYF
TRBD2	TRBJ2-3	TRBV7-9	NA	CASSLREDSTDTQYF
TRBD2	TRBJ2-5	TRBV28	NA	CASRTTLAGGETQYF
TRBD2	TRBJ2-2	TRBV3-1	many	CASSQGGSTGELFF
TRBD1	TRBJ2-1	TRBV18	NA	CASSPPDRLNNEQFF
NA	NA	TRBV4-1	few	CASSQVQAPFNEQFF
TRBD1	TRBJ2-2	TRBV6-2/TRBV6-3	few	CASSEQGVTGELFF
NA	TRBJ2-5	TRBV14	few	CASSQGWGPQYF
TRBD1	TRBJ2-7	TRBV30	NA	CAWSVLGTGGEQYF
NA	TRBJ2-5	TRBV3-1	few	CASSQDASRTQYF
TRBD1	TRBJ1-4	TRBV5-6	many	CASSLRQGASEKLFF
TRBD1	TRBJ1-3	TRBV29-1	NA	CSVESPAGGYGNTIYF
TRBD1	TRBJ2-5	TRBV12-3/TRBV12-4	few	CASSLIDRVETQYF
TRBD1	TRBJ2-3	TRBV5-1	NA	CASSLGQGVITDTQYF
TRBD1	TRBJ2-5	TRBV3-1	NA	CASSHWGQGGETQYF
TRBD2	TRBJ2-4	TRBV5-4	NA	CASSLTSGSDIQYF
TRBD2	TRBJ2-3	TRBV5-5	few	CASSLSPSGPNSNTQYF
TRBD1	TRBJ2-3	TRBV28	NA	CASSTRQGGTDTQYF
NA	TRBJ2-5	TRBV19	NA	CASHGAGPETQYF
TRBD1	NA	TRBV3-1	NA	CASSQAGQGASYNEQFF
NA	TRBJ1-1	TRBV20-1	once	CSARVVGNTEAFF
NA	TRBJ2-3	TRBV27	NA	CASAQGRTDTQYF
TRBD1	TRBJ1-3	TRBV15	few	CATSREDRATGNTIYF
NA	TRBJ1-3	TRBV7-9	few	CASSLETASGNTIYF